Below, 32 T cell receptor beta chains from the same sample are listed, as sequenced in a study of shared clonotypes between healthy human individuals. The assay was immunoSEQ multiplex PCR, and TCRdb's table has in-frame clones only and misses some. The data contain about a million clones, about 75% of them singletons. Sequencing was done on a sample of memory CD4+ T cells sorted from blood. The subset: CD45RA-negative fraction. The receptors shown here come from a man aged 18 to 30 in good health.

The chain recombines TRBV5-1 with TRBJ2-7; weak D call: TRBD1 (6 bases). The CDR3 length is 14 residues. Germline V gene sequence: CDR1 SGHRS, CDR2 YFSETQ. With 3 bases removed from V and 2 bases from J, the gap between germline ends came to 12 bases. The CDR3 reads CASSSVGGTYEQYF. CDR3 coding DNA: TGCGCCAGCAGCTCAGTAGGGGGAACCTACGAGCAGTACTTC.

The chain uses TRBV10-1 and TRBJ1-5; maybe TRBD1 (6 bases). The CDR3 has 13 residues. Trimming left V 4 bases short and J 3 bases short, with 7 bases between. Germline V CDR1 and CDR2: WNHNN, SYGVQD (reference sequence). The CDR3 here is CASSGTDNQPQHF. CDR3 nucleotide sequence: TGCGCCAGCAGTGGGACAGACAATCAGCCCCAGCATTTT.

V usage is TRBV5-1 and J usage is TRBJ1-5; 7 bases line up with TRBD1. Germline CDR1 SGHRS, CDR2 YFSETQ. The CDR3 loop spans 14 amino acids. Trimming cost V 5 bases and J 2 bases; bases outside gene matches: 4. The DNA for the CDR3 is TGCGCCAGCAGGGAGGGGGCTGGCAATCAGCCCCAGCATTTT. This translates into CASREGAGNQPQHF. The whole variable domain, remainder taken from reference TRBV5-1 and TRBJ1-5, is KAGVTQTPRYLIKTRGQQVTLSCSPISGHRSVSWYQQTPGQGLQFLFEYFSETQRNKGNFPGRFSGRQFSNSRSEMNVSTLELGDSALYLCASREGAGNQPQHFGDGTRLSIL.

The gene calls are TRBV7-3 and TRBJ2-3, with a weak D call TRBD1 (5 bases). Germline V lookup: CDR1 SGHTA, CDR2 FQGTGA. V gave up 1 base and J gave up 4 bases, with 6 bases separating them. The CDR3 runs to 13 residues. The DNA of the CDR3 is TGTGCCAGCAGCTTAAGGGGCGCAGATACGCAGTATTTT. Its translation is CASSLRGADTQYF.

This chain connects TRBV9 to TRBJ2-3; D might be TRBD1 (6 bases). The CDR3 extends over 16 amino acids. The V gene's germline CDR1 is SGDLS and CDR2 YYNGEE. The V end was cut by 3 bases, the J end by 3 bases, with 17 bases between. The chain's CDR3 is CASSARQERGTDTQYF. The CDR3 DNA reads TGTGCCAGCAGCGCCCGACAGGAGAGGGGGACAGATACGCAGTATTTT.

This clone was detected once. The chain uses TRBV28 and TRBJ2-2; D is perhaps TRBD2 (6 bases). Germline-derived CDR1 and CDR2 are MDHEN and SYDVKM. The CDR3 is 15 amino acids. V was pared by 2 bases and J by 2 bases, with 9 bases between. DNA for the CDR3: TGTGCCAGCAGTTTACCCGGGGGAAACACCGGGGAGCTGTTTTTT. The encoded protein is CASSLPGGNTGELFF.

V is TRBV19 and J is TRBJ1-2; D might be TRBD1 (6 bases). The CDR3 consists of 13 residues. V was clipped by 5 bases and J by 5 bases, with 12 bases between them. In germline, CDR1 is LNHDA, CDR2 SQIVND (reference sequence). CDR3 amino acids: CASSVDRPYGYTF. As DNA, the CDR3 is TGTGCCAGTAGTGTTGACAGGCCGTATGGCTACACCTTC.

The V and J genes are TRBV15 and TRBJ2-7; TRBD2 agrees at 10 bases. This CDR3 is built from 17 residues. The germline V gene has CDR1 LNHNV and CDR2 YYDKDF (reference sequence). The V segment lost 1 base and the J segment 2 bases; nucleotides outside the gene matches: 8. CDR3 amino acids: CATSRVLSSGSPYEQYF. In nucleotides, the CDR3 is TGTGCCACCAGCAGAGTTCTATCTAGCGGGAGCCCCTACGAGCAGTACTTC. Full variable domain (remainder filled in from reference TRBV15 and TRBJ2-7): DAMVIQNPRYQVTQFGKPVTLSCSQTLNHNVMYWYQQKSSQAPKLLFHYYDKDFNNEADTPDNFQSRRPNTSFCFLDIRSPGLGDTAMYLCATSRVLSSGSPYEQYFGPGTRLTVT.

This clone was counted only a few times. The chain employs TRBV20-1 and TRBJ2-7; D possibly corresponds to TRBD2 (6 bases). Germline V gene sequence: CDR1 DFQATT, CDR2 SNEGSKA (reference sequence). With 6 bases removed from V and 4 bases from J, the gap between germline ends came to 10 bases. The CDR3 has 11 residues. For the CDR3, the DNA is TGCAGTGCCACCCGGGGGTACGAGCAGTACTTC. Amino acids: CSATRGYEQYF.

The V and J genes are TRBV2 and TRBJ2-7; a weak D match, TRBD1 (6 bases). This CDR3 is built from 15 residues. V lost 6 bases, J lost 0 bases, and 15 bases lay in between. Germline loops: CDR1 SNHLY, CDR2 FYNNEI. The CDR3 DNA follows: TGTGCCAGCAGATACCCGGGACAAAGCTCCTACGAGCAGTACTTC. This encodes CASRYPGQSSYEQYF.

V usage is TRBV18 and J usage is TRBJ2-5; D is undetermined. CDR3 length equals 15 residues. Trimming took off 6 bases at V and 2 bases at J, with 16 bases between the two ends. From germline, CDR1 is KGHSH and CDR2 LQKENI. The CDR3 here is CASSPASWNQETQYF. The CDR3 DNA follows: TGTGCCAGCTCTCCTGCCTCGTGGAATCAAGAGACCCAGTACTTC.

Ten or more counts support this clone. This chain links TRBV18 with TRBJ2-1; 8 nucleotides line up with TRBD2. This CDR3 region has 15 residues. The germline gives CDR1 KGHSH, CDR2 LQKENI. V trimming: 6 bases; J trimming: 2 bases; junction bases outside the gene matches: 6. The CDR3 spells CASSNSGETYNEQFF. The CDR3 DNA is TGTGCCAGCTCCAATAGCGGGGAAACCTACAATGAGCAGTTCTTC.

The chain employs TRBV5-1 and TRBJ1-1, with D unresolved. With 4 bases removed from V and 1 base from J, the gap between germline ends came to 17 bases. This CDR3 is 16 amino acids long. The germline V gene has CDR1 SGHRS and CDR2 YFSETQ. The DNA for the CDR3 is TGCGCCAGCAGCCTCGGACCGCCTAACGGGAACACTGAAGCTTTCTTT. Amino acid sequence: CASSLGPPNGNTEAFF.

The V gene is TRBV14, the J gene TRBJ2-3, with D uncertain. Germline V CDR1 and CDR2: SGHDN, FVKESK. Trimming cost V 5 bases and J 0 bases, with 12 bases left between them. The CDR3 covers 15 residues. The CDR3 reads CASSSPGSSTDTQYF. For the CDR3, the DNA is TGTGCCAGCAGCTCTCCCGGATCGAGCACAGATACGCAGTATTTT.

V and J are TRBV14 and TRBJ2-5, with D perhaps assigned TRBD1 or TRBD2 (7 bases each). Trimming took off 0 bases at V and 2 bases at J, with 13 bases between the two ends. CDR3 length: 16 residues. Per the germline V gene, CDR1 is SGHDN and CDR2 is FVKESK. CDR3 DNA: TGTGCCAGCAGCCAAGAGGGGAGGGGGCCGCAAGAGACCCAGTACTTC. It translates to CASSQEGRGPQETQYF.

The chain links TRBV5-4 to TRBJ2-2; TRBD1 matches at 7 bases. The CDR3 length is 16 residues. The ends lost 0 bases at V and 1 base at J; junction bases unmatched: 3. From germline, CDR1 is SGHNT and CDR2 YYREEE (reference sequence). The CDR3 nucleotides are TGTGCCAGCAGCTTGGTGGGGACAGAGAACACCGGGGAGCTGTTTTTT. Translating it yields CASSLVGTENTGELFF.

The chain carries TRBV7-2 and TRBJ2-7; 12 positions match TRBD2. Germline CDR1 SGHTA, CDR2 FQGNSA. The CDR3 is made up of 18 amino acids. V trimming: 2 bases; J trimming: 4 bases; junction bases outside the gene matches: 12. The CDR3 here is CASSLPAETSGSRYEQYF. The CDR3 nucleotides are TGTGCCAGCAGCTTACCCGCCGAGACTAGCGGGAGTAGGTACGAGCAGTACTTC.

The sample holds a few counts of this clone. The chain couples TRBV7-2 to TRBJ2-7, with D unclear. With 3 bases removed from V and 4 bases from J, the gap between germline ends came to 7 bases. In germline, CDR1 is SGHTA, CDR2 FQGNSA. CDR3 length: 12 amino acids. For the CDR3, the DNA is TGTGCCAGCAGCTTCGGGTTTTACGAGCAGTACTTC. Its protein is CASSFGFYEQYF.

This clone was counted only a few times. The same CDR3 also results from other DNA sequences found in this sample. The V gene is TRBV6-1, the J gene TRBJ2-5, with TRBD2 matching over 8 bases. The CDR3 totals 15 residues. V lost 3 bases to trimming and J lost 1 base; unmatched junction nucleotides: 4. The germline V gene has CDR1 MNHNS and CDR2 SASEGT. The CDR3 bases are TGTGCCAGCAGTGAGCAGCGGGGGACCCAAGAGACCCAGTACTTC. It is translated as CASSEQRGTQETQYF.

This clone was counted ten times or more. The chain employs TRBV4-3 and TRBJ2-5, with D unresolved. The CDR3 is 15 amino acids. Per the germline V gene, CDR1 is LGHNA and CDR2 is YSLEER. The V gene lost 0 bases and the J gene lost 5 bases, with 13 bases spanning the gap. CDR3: CASSQDRSTVETQYF. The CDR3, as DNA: TGCGCCAGCAGCCAAGATCGCTCGACGGTGGAGACCCAGTACTTC.

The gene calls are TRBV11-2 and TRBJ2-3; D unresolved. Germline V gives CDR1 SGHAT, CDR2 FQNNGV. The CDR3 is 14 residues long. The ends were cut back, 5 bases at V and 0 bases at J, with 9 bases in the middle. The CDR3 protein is CASSPKPSTDTQYF. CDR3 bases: TGTGCCAGCAGCCCGAAGCCTAGCACAGATACGCAGTATTTT. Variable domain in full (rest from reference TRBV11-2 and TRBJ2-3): EAGVAQSPRYKIIEKRQSVAFWCNPISGHATLYWYQQILGQGPKLLIQFQNNGVVDDSQLPKDRFSAERLKGVDSTLKIQPAKLEDSAVYLCASSPKPSTDTQYFGPGTRLTVL.

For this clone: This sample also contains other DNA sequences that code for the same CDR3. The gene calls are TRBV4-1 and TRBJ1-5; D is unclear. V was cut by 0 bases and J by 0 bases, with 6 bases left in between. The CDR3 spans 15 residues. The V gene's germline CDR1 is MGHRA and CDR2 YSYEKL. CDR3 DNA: TGCGCCAGCAGCCAAGATGCTAATAGCAATCAGCCCCAGCATTTT. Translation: CASSQDANSNQPQHF.

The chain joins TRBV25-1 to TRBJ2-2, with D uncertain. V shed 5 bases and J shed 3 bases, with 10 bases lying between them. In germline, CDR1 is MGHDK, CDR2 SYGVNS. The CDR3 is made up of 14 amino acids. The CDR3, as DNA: TGTGCCAGCAGTCCCCCCGTTGACACCGGGGAGCTGTTTTTT. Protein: CASSPPVDTGELFF.

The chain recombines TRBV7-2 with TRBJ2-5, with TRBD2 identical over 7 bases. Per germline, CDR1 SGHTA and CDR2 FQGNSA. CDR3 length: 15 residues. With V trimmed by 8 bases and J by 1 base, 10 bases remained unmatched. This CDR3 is CASSRASGTQETQYF. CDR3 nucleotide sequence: TGTGCCAGCTCCCGGGCTAGCGGAACCCAAGAGACCCAGTACTTC.

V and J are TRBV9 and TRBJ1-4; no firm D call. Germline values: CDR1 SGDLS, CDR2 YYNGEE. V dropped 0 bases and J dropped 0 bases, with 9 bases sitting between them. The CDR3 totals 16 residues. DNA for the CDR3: TGTGCCAGCAGCGTAGATTCTGGTGCAACTAATGAAAAACTGTTTTTT. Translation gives CASSVDSGATNEKLFF.

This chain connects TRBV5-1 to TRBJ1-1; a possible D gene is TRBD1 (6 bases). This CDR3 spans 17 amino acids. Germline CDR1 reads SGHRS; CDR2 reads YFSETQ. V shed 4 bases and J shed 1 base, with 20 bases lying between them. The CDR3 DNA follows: TGCGCCAGCAGCGTCGCTGGAACAGGGAAGGGGAACACTGAAGCTTTCTTT. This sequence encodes CASSVAGTGKGNTEAFF. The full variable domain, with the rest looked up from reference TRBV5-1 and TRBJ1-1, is KAGVTQTPRYLIKTRGQQVTLSCSPISGHRSVSWYQQTPGQGLQFLFEYFSETQRNKGNFPGRFSGRQFSNSRSEMNVSTLELGDSALYLCASSVAGTGKGNTEAFFGQGTRLTVV.

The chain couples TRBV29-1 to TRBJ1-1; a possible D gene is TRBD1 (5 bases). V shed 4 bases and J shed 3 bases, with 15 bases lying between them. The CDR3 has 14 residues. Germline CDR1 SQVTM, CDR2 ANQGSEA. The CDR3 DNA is TGCAGCGTTGTAACTAGGGGTCGGGACACTGAAGCTTTCTTT. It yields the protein CSVVTRGRDTEAFF.

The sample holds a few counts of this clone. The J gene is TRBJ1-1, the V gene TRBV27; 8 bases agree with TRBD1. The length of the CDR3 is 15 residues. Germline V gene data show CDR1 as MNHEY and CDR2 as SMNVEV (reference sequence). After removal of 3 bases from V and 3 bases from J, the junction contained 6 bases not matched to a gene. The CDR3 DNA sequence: TGTGCCAGCAGTTTGGCCGGACAGGGTCACACTGAAGCTTTCTTT. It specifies CASSLAGQGHTEAFF.

Here the CDR3 reads CAINSGRDTGELFF. The DNA of the CDR3 is TGTGCCATCAACTCAGGGAGGGACACCGGGGAGCTGTTTTTT. V usage is TRBV10-3 and J usage is TRBJ2-2; 7 positions agree with TRBD2. V shed 7 bases and J 3 bases; nucleotides not matched to a gene: 5. The V gene's germline CDR1 is ENHRY and CDR2 SYGVKD. The CDR3 runs 14 residues.

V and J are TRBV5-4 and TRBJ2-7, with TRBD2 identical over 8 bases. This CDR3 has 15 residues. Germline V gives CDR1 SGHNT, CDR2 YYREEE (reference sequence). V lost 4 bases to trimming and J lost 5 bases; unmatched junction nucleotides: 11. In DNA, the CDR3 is TGTGCCAGCAGCCCCCCGGGGGGGCGCGGCCACGAGCAGTACTTC. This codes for CASSPPGGRGHEQYF.

CDR3 in amino acids: CASSEEQGAGNEQFF. The CDR3 DNA sequence: TGTGCCAGCAGTGAAGAACAGGGGGCTGGCAATGAGCAGTTCTTC. The chain combines TRBV2 with TRBJ2-1; 9 positions match TRBD1. Germline lookup yields CDR1 SNHLY and CDR2 FYNNEI. The CDR3 totals 15 residues. Trimming at V came to 1 base and at J to 6 bases, leaving 4 bases not matched to a gene.

CDR3 residues: CASSEGGEQFF. CDR3 DNA sequence: TGTGCCAGCAGTGAAGGGGGTGAGCAGTTCTTC. The V call is TRBV2, the J call TRBJ2-1; D remains unclear. CDR1 and CDR2 (germline): SNHLY, FYNNEI. Trimming stripped 1 base from V and 9 bases from J, with 4 bases between. CDR3 size: 11 residues.